This T cell receptor (beta chain) derives from a study of blood T cell repertoires in COVID-19. Study background: Sample material is recorded as cDNA or gDNA derived from T cells, B-cell-depleted T cells, or PBMCs.

Germline CDR1 is LNHDA and CDR2 is SQIVND (reference sequence). This CDR3 comprises 13 residues. Original processing methods: Reference gene primer amplification gave nucleated cell count estimates. Sequencing used immunoSEQ multiplex PCR; TCRdb keeps in-frame clones, though not all of them. Clone size and V and J calls were adopted from that table, with D and trimming inferred from the DNA. The table records approximately 270,000 clones, around 81% of them present only once. Only one count was recorded for this clone. One junction end disagrees with the germline gene, perhaps due to a read error. Material: peripheral blood. V gene TRBV19 combines with J gene TRBJ1-5, with D uncertain. The TCR comes from a person aged 65-85 years with COVID-19, enrolled during active disease. For the CDR3, the DNA is TGTGCCAGTAGTATCCGTAGCTATCAGCCCCAGCATTTT. It codes for CASSIRSYQPQHF.